A selection of T cell receptor beta chains follows, all from one sample in a study of cytomegalovirus exposure and HLA in healthy donors. TCRdb's table, derived via immunoSEQ multiplex PCR, lists solely in-frame clones and lacks some. Of 120,000 or so clones listed, 15% were seen once; the top ten hold 1.5% to 2%. Sequenced input: PBMCs. These receptors were obtained from a woman under 30 in good health and CMV-seronegative. Both conserved end residues are part of each CDR3. A D gene is named only where the DNA matches it firmly. Clone sizes are given selectively: once, few, many, or a class where the clone is expanded.

j_call d_call v_call clone_size cdr3_nt cdr3_aa
TRBJ1-1 . TRBV27 . TGTGCCAGCAGTGCAGGCGGGGGTGACACTGAAGCTTTCTTT CASSAGGGDTEAFF
TRBJ2-2 TRBD2 TRBV13 few TGTGCCAGCAGCCCACTCCGGGGGGACGCGAACACCGGGGAGCTGTTTTTT CASSPLRGDANTGELFF
TRBJ2-6 . TRBV29-1 few TGCAGCGTACAGGGTAGCTCTGGGGCCAACGTCCTGACTTTC CSVQGSSGANVLTF
TRBJ2-2 . TRBV16 . TGTGCCAGCAGCCAATCCGGGACTAACACCGGGGAGCTGTTTTTT CASSQSGTNTGELFF
TRBJ1-1 . TRBV30 few TGTGCCTGGAGTGTGGGAGCCTTGGGAACTGAAGCTTTCTTT CAWSVGALGTEAFF
TRBJ2-7 TRBD2 TRBV5-8 . TGTGCCAGCAGCTTGTTATTTTCCCCAGGACTAGCCCTTCGCGAGCAGTACTTC CASSLLFSPGLALREQYF
TRBJ1-4 . TRBV4-1 few TGCGCCAGCAGCCATGGCCAGACAGGCGTTAATGAAAAACTGTTTTTT CASSHGQTGVNEKLFF
TRBJ2-2 TRBD2 TRBV2 few TGTGCCAGCAGGACAGCGGGAGGAGAGTCCGGGGAGCTGTTTTTT CASRTAGGESGELFF
TRBJ2-1 TRBD2 TRBV7-8 . TGTGCCAGCAGCTCCCGGACTAGCGGATACAATGAGCAGTTCTTC CASSSRTSGYNEQFF
TRBJ2-7 TRBD1 TRBV19 . TGTGCCAGTAGTATCCGGACAGGGGCCCCCTACGAGCAGTACTTC CASSIRTGAPYEQYF